These 23 T cell receptor beta chains originate from one sample sequenced in a study of blood T cells in healthy people across ages. A second about 6 to 11 cycle PCR used barcoded and J-beta primers. TCRdb re-derived calls from the 5' RACE reads in MiXCR, one entry per CDR3 protein. The sample yields more than 650,000 distinct CDR3 sequences, about 20% seen once. Material: blood. The receptors stem from a man between 65 and 79 years old in good health.

There are a few counts of this clonotype. The V and J genes are TRBV2 and TRBJ1-1; D ambiguous. This CDR3 spans 11 amino acids. V gave up 1 base and J gave up 11 bases, with 8 bases separating them. Germline assignment: CDR1 SNHLY and CDR2 FYNNEI. Here the CDR3 reads CASSEEVAAFF. Written as DNA, the CDR3 is TGTGCCAGCAGTGAAGAAGTGGCGGCTTTCTTT.

The chain links TRBV30 to TRBJ1-2; D uncertain. CDR3 length: 13 amino acids. Between the trimmed V and J ends, which lost 0 bases and 7 bases, there was a span of 12 bases. Per the germline V gene, CDR1 is GTSNPN and CDR2 is SVGIG (reference sequence). The CDR3 region has the DNA TGTGCCTGGAGTGTACAGAGAGGTGGTGGCTACACCTTC. Protein: CAWSVQRGGGYTF.

V usage is TRBV2 and J usage is TRBJ2-4; 8 nucleotides match TRBD1. Germline CDR1 SNHLY, CDR2 FYNNEI. This CDR3 spans 13 amino acids. Losses at the gene ends were 5 bases for V and 6 bases for J; bases not matched to a gene: 3. The DNA for the CDR3 is TGTGCCAGCAGTCCCGGGACAGGAAACATTCAGTACTTC. It codes for CASSPGTGNIQYF.

This clonotype has a handful of counts. The chain is built from TRBV3-1 and TRBJ2-3; no firm D call. Trimming removed 7 bases at V and 0 bases at J, with 11 bases between. This CDR3 has 14 amino acids. Germline V gene data show CDR1 as LGHDT and CDR2 as YNNKEL (reference sequence). This CDR3 is CASKAAASTDTQYF. The CDR3 DNA is TGTGCCAGCAAGGCCGCGGCGAGCACAGATACGCAGTATTTT.

There are a few counts of this clonotype. The CDR3 region has the DNA TGCAGTGCCATCGGGACTAGCGGATTCTACAATGAGCAGTTCTTC. Its protein is CSAIGTSGFYNEQFF. The rearrangement uses TRBV20-1 and TRBJ2-1; 11 positions agree with TRBD2. CDR3 size: 15 residues. Looked up from germline, CDR1 is DFQATT and CDR2 is SNEGSKA (reference sequence). Unmatched junction bases numbered 7, after V lost 6 bases and J lost 3 bases.

This clonotype was seen only a few times. The chain links TRBV4-3 to TRBJ2-3; TRBD2 aligns across 7 bases. CDR1 is LGHNA and CDR2 is YSLEER in the germline V gene. CDR3 size: 16 residues. Unmatched junction bases numbered 12, after V lost 2 bases and J lost 7 bases. CDR3 sequence: CASSQWGGVIGNTQYF. The CDR3 nucleotides read TGCGCCAGCAGCCAATGGGGGGGAGTGATTGGGAATACGCAGTATTTT.

The V call is TRBV5-1, the J call TRBJ2-5; D remains unclear. The CDR3 loop spans 14 amino acids. Germline CDR1 is SGHRS and CDR2 is YFSETQ. Deletions cut 3 bases from V and 7 bases from J, with 16 bases between. CDR3 loop: CASSSLLEVGTQYF. The CDR3 bases are TGCGCCAGCAGCTCCCTCCTAGAAGTCGGGACCCAGTACTTC.

The J gene is TRBJ2-7, the V gene TRBV12-3 or TRBV12-4; tentatively, D is TRBD1 (6 bases). V dropped 1 base and J dropped 5 bases, with 15 bases sitting between them. CDR3 length: 15 residues. In nucleotides, the CDR3 is TGTGCCAGCAGTTTAGTCGATTCATGGACAGACGAGCAGTACTTC. Translation: CASSLVDSWTDEQYF.

The chain joins TRBV3-1 to TRBJ2-2, with unresolved D. The germline V gene has CDR1 LGHDT and CDR2 YNNKEL (reference sequence). Trimming removed 1 base from V and 5 bases from J, with 5 bases in between. CDR3 size: 13 residues. CDR3 bases: TGTGCCAGCAGCCAAGGCATGACCGGGGAGCTGTTTTTT. Its protein is CASSQGMTGELFF.

A few counts support this clonotype. The V and J genes are TRBV6-7 and TRBJ2-5; D tentatively fits TRBD1 or TRBD2 (5 bases each). The J call is uncertain, as TRBJ2-1 better fits the DNA end. TRBV6-7 is filed as an ORF, its function uncertain. This CDR3 region has 13 residues. CDR3 protein: CARTGTTNNEQFF. The CDR3 coding sequence is TGTGCCAGGACCGGGACCACCAACAATGAGCAGTTCTTC.

This clonotype was recorded many times. The chain links TRBV2 to TRBJ2-4; D gene ambiguous. The ends were cut back, 6 bases at V and 5 bases at J, with 8 bases in the middle. The length of the CDR3 is 12 residues. Germline lookup yields CDR1 SNHLY and CDR2 FYNNEI. The CDR3 protein is CASSLQQNIQYF. The CDR3 DNA sequence: TGTGCCAGCAGCCTTCAGCAAAACATTCAGTACTTC.

This clonotype was observed a few times. The V call is TRBV7-8, the J call TRBJ2-7, with D perhaps matching TRBD1 (6 bases). V was cut by 5 bases and J by 6 bases, with 11 bases left in between. This CDR3 spans 12 amino acids. Germline V lookup: CDR1 SGHVS, CDR2 FQNEAQ. The DNA of the CDR3 is TGTGCCAGCAGCGAATCCAGGGGCGAGCAGTACGTC. Translating gives CASSESRGEQYV.

This clonotype has a handful of counts. V gene TRBV7-2 combines with J gene TRBJ2-1, with D possibly TRBD1 on 5 matching bases. The V and J ends lost 2 bases and 0 bases respectively, with 8 bases between them. Germline V gene lookup returns CDR1 SGHTA and CDR2 FQGNSA. The CDR3 has 15 residues. The CDR3 DNA follows: TGTGCCAGCAGCTTACAGGGCGACTCCTACAATGAGCAGTTCTTC. Translation gives CASSLQGDSYNEQFF.

This chain connects TRBV7-8 to TRBJ2-5; the D gene is possibly TRBD1 (6 bases). The tail of the sequence fits TRBJ2-1 better, so the J call may be wrong. Germline V gene sequence: CDR1 SGHVS, CDR2 FQNEAQ. The CDR3 totals 16 residues. The CDR3 DNA reads as TGTGCCAGCAGCTTAGAGGGCAGGGGAGTATTAACGGAGCAGTTCTTC. It encodes CASSLEGRGVLTEQFF.

The V gene is TRBV27, the J gene TRBJ1-5; 7 bases agree with TRBD1. Germline CDR1 MNHEY, CDR2 SMNVEV (reference sequence). V shed 5 bases and J 6 bases; nucleotides not matched to a gene: 10. The CDR3 is 15 amino acids. The CDR3: CASSAREGALQPQHF. CDR3 coding DNA: TGTGCCAGCAGTGCTAGGGAGGGGGCGCTTCAGCCCCAGCATTTT.

This chain joins TRBV5-6 and TRBJ1-1; no clear D gene. Per the germline V gene, CDR1 is SGHDT and CDR2 is YYEEEE. CDR3 length equals 14 residues. V was pared by 4 bases and J by 0 bases, with 10 bases between. The CDR3 DNA reads as TGTGCCAGCAGCCCCGAATGGATGAACACTGAAGCTTTCTTT. Translation: CASSPEWMNTEAFF.

This clonotype has a handful of counts. This chain connects TRBV5-1 to TRBJ2-7, with D tentatively TRBD2 (5 bases). V was clipped by 0 bases and J by 6 bases, with 16 bases between them. Germline lookup yields CDR1 SGHRS and CDR2 YFSETQ. CDR3 size: 15 residues. The CDR3 is CASSLVASSVAEQYF. CDR3 coding DNA: TGCGCCAGCAGCTTGGTGGCTAGCTCGGTCGCCGAGCAGTACTTC.

This clonotype has only a few counts. The chain links TRBV20-1 to TRBJ1-2; D remains ambiguous. Germline V gene lookup returns CDR1 DFQATT and CDR2 SNEGSKA (reference sequence). The V and J ends lost 7 bases and 4 bases respectively, with 13 bases between them. The CDR3 contains 12 residues. This CDR3 is CSVRRGVYGYTF. As DNA, the CDR3 is TGCAGTGTTCGTCGCGGGGTCTATGGCTACACCTTC.

This clonotype has only a few counts. The chain employs TRBV5-6 and TRBJ2-5, with TRBD1 matching 8 bases. The J call is in doubt because the DNA end fits TRBJ2-1 better. The CDR3 is 18 residues long. Germline CDR1 reads SGHDT; CDR2 reads YYEEEE. The DNA of the CDR3 is TGTGCCAGCAGCTTGGGGCCTCAGGGGGCACTAACCTACAATGAGCAGTTCTTC. It specifies CASSLGPQGALTYNEQFF.

This CDR3 is CASRLQGFNQPQHF. CDR3 in DNA: TGTGCCAGCAGATTACAGGGTTTCAATCAGCCCCAGCATTTT. The rearrangement uses TRBV7-2 and TRBJ1-5; tentatively, D is TRBD1 (6 bases). The CDR3 loop spans 14 amino acids. The V end lost 6 bases, the J end lost 3 bases, and 12 bases lay between the germline ends. From germline, CDR1 is SGHTA and CDR2 FQGNSA.

The chain recombines TRBV20-1 with TRBJ1-5; 7 bases match TRBD1. J was trimmed by 3 bases and V by 3 bases; bases with no gene match: 2. The germline V gene encodes CDR1 DFQATT and CDR2 SNEGSKA (reference sequence). The CDR3 consists of 13 residues. The CDR3 reads CSARGQFNQPQHF. Here the CDR3 DNA reads TGCAGTGCTAGGGGACAGTTCAATCAGCCCCAGCATTTT.

This clonotype was seen a few times. The chain uses TRBV20-1 and TRBJ2-3; 8 bases align to TRBD2. The CDR3 covers 15 residues. With 6 bases clipped from V and 2 bases from J, the junction kept 10 bases outside the gene matches. Germline lookup yields CDR1 DFQATT and CDR2 SNEGSKA (reference sequence). The CDR3 region is CSARGRAGATDTQYF. The CDR3, as DNA: TGCAGTGCCCGTGGGAGAGCGGGGGCCACAGATACGCAGTATTTT.

This clonotype was seen a few times. The chain links TRBV11-2 to TRBJ2-7; D not resolved. Trimming removed 4 bases at V and 2 bases at J, with 15 bases between. Germline CDR1 and CDR2: SGHAT and FQNNGV. This CDR3 contains 15 residues. The CDR3 reads CASSSTTSSTYEQYF. The CDR3 DNA reads as TGTGCCAGCAGCTCTACTACTTCTTCAACCTACGAGCAGTACTTC.